This T cell receptor (beta chain) was retrieved from a study of blood T cell repertoires in COVID-19. The junction had 9 bases not matched to a gene; V was cut back by 6 bases and J by 9 bases. This CDR3 comprises 15 residues. Germline V gives CDR1 MNHEY, CDR2 SVGAGI. This clone was observed a handful of times. Sequenced by immunoSEQ multiplex PCR; TCRdb stores in-frame clones only, minus some. The data show hundreds of thousands of clones, about 89% seen once. Material: peripheral blood. The sequence derives from a woman in her fifties or sixties with COVID-19, enrolled during active disease. V and J are TRBV6-5 and TRBJ1-6; 9 nucleotides line up with TRBD1. The CDR3 loop reads CASRAKGQGSSPLHF. The CDR3 coding sequence is TGTGCCAGCAGAGCCAAGGGACAGGGTTCTTCACCCCTCCACTTT.